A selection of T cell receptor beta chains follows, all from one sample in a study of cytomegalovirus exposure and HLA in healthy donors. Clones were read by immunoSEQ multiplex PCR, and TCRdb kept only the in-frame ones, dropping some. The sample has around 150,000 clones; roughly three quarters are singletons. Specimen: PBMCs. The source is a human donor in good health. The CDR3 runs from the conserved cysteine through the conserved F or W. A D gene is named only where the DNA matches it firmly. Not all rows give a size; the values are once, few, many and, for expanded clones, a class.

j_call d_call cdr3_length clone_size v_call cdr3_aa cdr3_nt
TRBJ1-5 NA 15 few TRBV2 CASNSLGPGNQPQHF TGTGCCAGCAATAGCTTGGGGCCAGGAAATCAGCCCCAGCATTTT
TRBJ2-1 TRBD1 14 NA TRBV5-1 CASSLDRGVNEQFF TGCGCCAGCAGCTTGGACAGGGGAGTCAATGAGCAGTTCTTC
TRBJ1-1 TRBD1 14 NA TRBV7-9 CASRPQGVYTEAFF TGTGCCAGCAGGCCCCAGGGGGTATACACTGAAGCTTTCTTT
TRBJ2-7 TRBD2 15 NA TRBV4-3 CASSQELAGSYEQYF TGCGCCAGCAGCCAAGAACTAGCGGGCTCCTACGAGCAGTACTTC
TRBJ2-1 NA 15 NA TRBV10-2 CASSVLDISYNEQFF TGCGCCAGCAGTGTTCTGGACATTTCCTACAATGAGCAGTTCTTC
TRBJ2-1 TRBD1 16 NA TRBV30 CAPTAQGTGVSIVQFF TGTGCCCCAACCGCCCAGGGGACAGGAGTGTCAATAGTGCAGTTCTTC
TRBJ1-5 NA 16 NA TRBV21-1 CASSKGNAGDVGPQHF TGTGCCAGCAGCAAAGGGAACGCGGGGGATGTAGGACCCCAGCATTTT
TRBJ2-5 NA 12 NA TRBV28 CASTPNEETQYF TGTGCCAGCACTCCCAACGAGGAGACCCAGTACTTC
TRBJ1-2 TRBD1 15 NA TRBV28 CASSLGSGGRYGYTF TGTGCCAGCAGTTTAGGGTCAGGGGGGCGGTATGGCTACACCTTC
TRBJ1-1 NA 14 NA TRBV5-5 CASSLLGGDTEAFF TGTGCCAGCAGCTTGTTAGGTGGAGACACTGAAGCTTTCTTT
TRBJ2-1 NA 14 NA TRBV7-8 CASSSAGPYNEQFF TGTGCCAGCAGCTCGGCGGGCCCCTACAATGAGCAGTTCTTC
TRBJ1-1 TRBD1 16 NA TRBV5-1 CASRGTGGPPRTEAFF TGCGCCAGCAGGGGGACAGGGGGCCCCCCTCGTACTGAAGCTTTCTTT
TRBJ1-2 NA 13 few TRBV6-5 CASTPAAGYGYTF TGTGCCAGCACCCCGGCAGCAGGGTATGGCTACACCTTC
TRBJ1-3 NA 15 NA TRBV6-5 CASRGGADSGNTIYF TGTGCCAGCAGGGGAGGGGCTGACTCTGGAAACACCATATATTTT
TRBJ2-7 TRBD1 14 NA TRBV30 CALTWDRGIYEQYF TGTGCCTTAACCTGGGACAGGGGTATCTACGAGCAGTACTTC